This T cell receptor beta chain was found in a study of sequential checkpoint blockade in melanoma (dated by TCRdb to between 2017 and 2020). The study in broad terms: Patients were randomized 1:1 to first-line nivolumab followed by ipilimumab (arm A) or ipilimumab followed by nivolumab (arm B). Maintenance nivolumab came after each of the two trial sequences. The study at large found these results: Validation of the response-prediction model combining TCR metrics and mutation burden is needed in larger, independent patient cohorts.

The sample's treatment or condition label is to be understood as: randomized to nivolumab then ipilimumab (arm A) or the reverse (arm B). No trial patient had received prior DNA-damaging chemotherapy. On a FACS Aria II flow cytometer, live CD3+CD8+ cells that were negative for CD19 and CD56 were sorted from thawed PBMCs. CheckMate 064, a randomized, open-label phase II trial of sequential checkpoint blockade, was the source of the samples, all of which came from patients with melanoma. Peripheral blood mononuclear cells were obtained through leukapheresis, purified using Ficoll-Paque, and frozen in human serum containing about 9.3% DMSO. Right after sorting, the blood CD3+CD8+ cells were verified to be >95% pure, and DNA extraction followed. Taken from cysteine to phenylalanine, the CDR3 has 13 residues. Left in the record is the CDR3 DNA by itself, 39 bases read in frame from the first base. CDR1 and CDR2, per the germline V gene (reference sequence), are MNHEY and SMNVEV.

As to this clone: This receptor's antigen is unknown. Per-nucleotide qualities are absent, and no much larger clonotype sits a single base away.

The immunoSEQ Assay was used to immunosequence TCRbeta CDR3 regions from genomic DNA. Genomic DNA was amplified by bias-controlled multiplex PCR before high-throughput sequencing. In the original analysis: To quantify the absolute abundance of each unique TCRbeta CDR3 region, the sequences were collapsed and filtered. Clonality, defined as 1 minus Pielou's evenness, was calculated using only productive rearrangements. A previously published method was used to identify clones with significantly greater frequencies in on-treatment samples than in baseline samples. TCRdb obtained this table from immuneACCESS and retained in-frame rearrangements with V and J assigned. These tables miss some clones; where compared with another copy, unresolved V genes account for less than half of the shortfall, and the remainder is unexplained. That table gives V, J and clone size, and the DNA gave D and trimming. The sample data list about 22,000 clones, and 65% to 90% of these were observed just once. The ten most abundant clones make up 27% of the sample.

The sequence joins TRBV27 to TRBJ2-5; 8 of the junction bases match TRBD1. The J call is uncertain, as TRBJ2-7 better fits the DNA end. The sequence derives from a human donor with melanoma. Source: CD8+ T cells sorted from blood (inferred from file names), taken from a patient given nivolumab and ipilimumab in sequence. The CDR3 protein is CASQDYRGYEQYF. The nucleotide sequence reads TGTGCCAGCCAAGACTACAGGGGGTACGAGCAGTACTTC.